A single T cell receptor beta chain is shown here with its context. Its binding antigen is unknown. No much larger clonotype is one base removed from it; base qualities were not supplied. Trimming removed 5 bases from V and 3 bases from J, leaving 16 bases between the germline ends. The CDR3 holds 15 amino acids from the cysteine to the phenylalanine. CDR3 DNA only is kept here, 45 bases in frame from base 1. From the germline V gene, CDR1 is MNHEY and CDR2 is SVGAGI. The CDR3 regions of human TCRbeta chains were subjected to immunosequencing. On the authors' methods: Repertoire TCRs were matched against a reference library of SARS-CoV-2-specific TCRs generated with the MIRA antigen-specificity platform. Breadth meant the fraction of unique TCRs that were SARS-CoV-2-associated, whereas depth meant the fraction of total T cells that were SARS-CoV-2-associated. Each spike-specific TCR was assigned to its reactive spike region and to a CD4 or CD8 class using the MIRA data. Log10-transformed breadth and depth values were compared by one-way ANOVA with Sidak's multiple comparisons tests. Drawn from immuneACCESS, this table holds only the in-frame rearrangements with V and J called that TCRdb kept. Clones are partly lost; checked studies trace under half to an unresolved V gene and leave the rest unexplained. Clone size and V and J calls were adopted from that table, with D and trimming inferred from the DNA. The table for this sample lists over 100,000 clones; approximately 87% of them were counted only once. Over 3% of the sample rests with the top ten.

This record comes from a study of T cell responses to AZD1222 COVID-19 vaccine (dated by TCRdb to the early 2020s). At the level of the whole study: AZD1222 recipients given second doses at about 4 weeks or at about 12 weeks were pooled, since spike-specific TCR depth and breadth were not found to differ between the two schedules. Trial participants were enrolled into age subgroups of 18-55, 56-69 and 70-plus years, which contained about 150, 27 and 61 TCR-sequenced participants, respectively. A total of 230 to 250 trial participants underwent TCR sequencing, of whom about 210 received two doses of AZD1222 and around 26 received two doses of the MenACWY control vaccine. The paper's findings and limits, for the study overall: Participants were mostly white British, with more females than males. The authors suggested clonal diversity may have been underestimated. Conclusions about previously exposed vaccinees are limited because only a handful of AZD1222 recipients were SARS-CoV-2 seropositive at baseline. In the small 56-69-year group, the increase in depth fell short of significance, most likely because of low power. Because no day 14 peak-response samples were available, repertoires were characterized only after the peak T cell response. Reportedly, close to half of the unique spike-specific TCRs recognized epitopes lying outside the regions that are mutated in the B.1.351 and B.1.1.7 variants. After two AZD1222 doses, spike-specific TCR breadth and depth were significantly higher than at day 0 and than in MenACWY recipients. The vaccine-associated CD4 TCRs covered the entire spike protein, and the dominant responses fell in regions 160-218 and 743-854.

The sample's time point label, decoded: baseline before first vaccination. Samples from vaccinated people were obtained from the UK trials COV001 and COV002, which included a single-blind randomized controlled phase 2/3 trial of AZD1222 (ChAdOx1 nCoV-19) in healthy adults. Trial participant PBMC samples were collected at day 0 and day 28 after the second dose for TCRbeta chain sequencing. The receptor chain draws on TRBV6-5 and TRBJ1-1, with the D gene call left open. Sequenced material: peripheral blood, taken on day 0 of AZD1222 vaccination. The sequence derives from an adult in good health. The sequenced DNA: TGTGCCAGCAGTCAGGATTGGTCAACATACACTGAAGCTTTCTTT. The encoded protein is CASSQDWSTYTEAFF.